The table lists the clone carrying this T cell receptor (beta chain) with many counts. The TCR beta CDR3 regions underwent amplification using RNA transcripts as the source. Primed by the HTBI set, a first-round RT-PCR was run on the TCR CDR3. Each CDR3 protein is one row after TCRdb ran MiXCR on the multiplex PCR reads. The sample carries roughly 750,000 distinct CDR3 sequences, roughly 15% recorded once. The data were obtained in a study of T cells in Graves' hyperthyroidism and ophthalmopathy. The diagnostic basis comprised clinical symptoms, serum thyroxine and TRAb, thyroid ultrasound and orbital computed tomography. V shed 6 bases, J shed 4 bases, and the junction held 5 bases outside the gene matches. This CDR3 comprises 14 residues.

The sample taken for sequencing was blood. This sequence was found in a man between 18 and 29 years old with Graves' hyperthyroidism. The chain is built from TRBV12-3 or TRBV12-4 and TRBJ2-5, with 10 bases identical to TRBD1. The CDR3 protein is CASRMTGGRETQYF. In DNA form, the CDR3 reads TGTGCCAGCAGGATGACAGGGGGCAGAGAGACCCAGTACTTC.